These T cell receptor beta chains were read from a single sample in a study of naive and memory T cell subsets. TCRdb recomputed calls from the 5' RACE reads with MiXCR, one row per CDR3 protein. The sample holds about 22,000 distinct CDR3 sequences, 3.5% to 5% seen once. Receptor source: a male donor in good health. The CDR3 runs from the conserved cysteine through the conserved F or W.

j_call v_call cdr3_aa
TRBJ2-1 TRBV7-9 CASSLGDSHF
TRBJ2-1 TRBV20-1 CSARSSGRSSGEQFF
TRBJ2-1 TRBV6-6 CASSPGSYNEQFF
TRBJ2-5 TRBV7-9 CASSSVRGGISGETQYF
TRBJ1-1 TRBV27 CASSFGQLNTEAFF
TRBJ1-6 TRBV7-2 CASSFIPGRDSPLHF
TRBJ1-1 TRBV7-9 CASSSTKTGRTEAFF
TRBJ1-6 TRBV27 CASSLSLSGSSPLHF
TRBJ1-1 TRBV3-1 CASSPIGEATEAFF
TRBJ2-4 TRBV12-3/TRBV12-4 CASSSYRIAKNIQYF
TRBJ2-2 TRBV20-1 CSARIVNTGELFF
TRBJ2-3 TRBV28 CASSFAIMGGDTQYF
TRBJ2-5 TRBV5-6 CASSYRTGQTQYF
TRBJ1-3 TRBV29-1 CSVPGSSGNTIYF
TRBJ2-5 TRBV19 CATSPTGLGLETQYF
TRBJ2-1 TRBV19 CATSNTRDGYNEQFF
TRBJ2-3 TRBV20-1 CSASGTSGGADTQYF
TRBJ2-6 TRBV29-1 CSVGLSGANVLTF
TRBJ2-2 TRBV5-1 CASSLGLAGELFF
TRBJ2-3 TRBV2 CASKKERGQGGTDTQYF
TRBJ2-5 TRBV12-3/TRBV12-4 CASSSRGAETQYF
TRBJ1-1 TRBV7-9 CASSPLIVPTEAFF
TRBJ1-5 TRBV4-3 CASSQDSWQGVNQPQHF
TRBJ1-5 TRBV19 CASSFLRGDQPQHF
TRBJ2-7 TRBV2 CASSTLEQYF
TRBJ2-3 TRBV6-5 CASSLAGGADTQYF
TRBJ2-5 TRBV11-2 CASSLSLGLAGQETQYF
TRBJ2-2 TRBV7-9 CASSLRQNTGELFF
TRBJ2-3 TRBV6-5 CASSRGRGVVTDTQYF
TRBJ2-5 TRBV29-1 CSVELAGGVRPQYF
TRBJ2-7 TRBV21-1 CDVGGGESIQQYF
TRBJ2-7 TRBV20-1 CSASNAGGQQLYEQYF
TRBJ2-3 TRBV7-6 CASSNGQITDTQYF
TRBJ1-5 TRBV14 CASSLPRDRGHSNQPQHF
TRBJ2-7 TRBV9 CASSVGSRGQVSEQYF
TRBJ2-7 TRBV20-1 CSVVMGWTDSYEQYF
TRBJ1-1 TRBV29-1 CSVQGPRNTEAFF
TRBJ1-1 TRBV10-3 CAISEGARGTEAFF
TRBJ1-4 TRBV7-9 CASSFQGSRSGEKLFF
TRBJ2-3 TRBV30 CAQRKMRVSSPGTDTQYF
TRBJ2-7 TRBV7-2 CASSYSGGAWYEQYF
TRBJ2-3 TRBV20-1 CSARAYEYSTDTQYF
TRBJ2-7 TRBV10-2 CASSESTWEQYF
TRBJ2-3 TRBV6-6 CASSNDRGLVADTQYF
TRBJ2-1 TRBV19 CASSIKGGMTYLLYNEQFF
TRBJ2-7 TRBV7-9 CASSLTSGTGSYEQYF
TRBJ2-1 TRBV20-1 CSASMTSRVNEQFF
TRBJ1-1 TRBV29-1 CSVEPTDRGRTEAFF
TRBJ2-3 TRBV10-3 CAAGTSGRPNTDTQYF